This TCR beta chain was sequenced for a study of vaccination effects on CD4 cells after COVID-19. Viral peptide pools were used in the ViraFEST assay to expand antigen-specific CD4+ T cells, and sequencing came afterward. The authors isolated CD4+ T cells after nine to eleven days of culture. PCR confirmed that the person was infected with SARS-CoV-2 between March and December 2020. Remarks on this clone: Its cognate antigen is unknown.

V gave up 2 bases and J gave up 3 bases; unmatched junction bases: 9. CDR3 length: 17 residues. CDR1 is SGHTA, CDR2 FQGNSA, per germline. Profiled with immunoSEQ multiplex PCR; TCRdb holds only in-frame clones, not every one. Altogether about 24,000 clones are present, about 72% being singletons, with the ten largest covering approximately 17%. The sample here was CD4+ T cells from PBMCs cultured with SARS-CoV-2 spike peptides, taken before COVID-19 vaccination. The chain has TRBV7-2 and TRBJ1-5; TRBD1 matches at 8 bases. The sequence was obtained from a human donor who had a prior SARS-CoV-2 infection. Written as DNA, the CDR3 is TGTGCCAGCAGCTTACTCGGGACAGGTCTAAACAATCAGCCCCAGCATTTT. This codes for CASSLLGTGLNNQPQHF.